This entry concerns a single TCR beta chain. TCRdb's copy holds only in-frame clones and misses some; the assay was immunoSEQ multiplex PCR. The data contain about 120,000 clones, around 92% of them singletons. This record belongs to a study of control samples from healthy donors and cancer patients. The V end was cut by 4 bases, the J end by 5 bases, with 9 bases between. The V gene's germline CDR1 is GTSNPN and CDR2 SVGIG (reference sequence). The CDR3 has 11 residues. The genes are TRBV30 and TRBJ2-7, with D maybe TRBD2 (5 bases). The specimen sequenced was PBMCs. This receptor was obtained from a man aged 80 or over with head and neck cancer. The CDR3 DNA reads as TGTGCCTGGACCCGGACTCACGAGCAGTACTTC. Its translation is CAWTRTHEQYF.